This T cell receptor beta chain was obtained from a study of regulatory T cells in long-lasting Graves disease. Arm-PCR of CDR3 regions and iRepertoire HTBI primers were used to build TCR beta libraries. TCRdb redid the calling of the multiplex PCR reads with MiXCR, one entry per CDR3 protein. Of 420,000 or so distinct CDR3 sequences listed, around 17% were seen once; the top ten hold about 23%. The table lists this clonotype with many counts. An end of the junction differs from the germline gene, which may be a read error. Time point defined: newly diagnosed GD, antithyroid drugs for less than 3 months. Isolated PBMC RNA provided the starting material for the TCR library. Separately, the same data were catalogued under a study of T cells in Graves' hyperthyroidism and ophthalmopathy.

Material: peripheral blood mononuclear cells (PBMCs), obtained at new diagnosis, from a patient treated with antithyroid drugs. This sequence was found in a woman aged 18 to 35 with Graves disease.

This chain's CDR3 is CASSAGGNEQFF. The CDR3, as DNA: TGCGCCAGCAGTGCAGGGGGCAATGAGCAGTTCTTC. This chain joins TRBV2 and TRBJ2-1; TRBD1 agrees at 7 bases. The CDR3 sequence is 12 residues long. CDR1 is SNHLY and CDR2 is FYNNEI in the germline V gene.